Each of the 31 T cell receptor beta chains below was sequenced from the same sample in a study of T cells in Graves' hyperthyroidism and ophthalmopathy. TCR beta CDR3 regions were amplified from RNA transcripts. The HTBI primer set served for first-round RT-PCR of the TCR CDR3. Using its own MiXCR run on the multiplex PCR reads, TCRdb lists one record per CDR3 protein. The sample consists of 370,000 or so distinct CDR3 sequences, roughly 14% of them appearing once. The sequenced sample consisted of blood. The receptors derive from a woman aged 18-35 years with Graves' hyperthyroidism that later progressed to Graves' ophthalmopathy.

This clonotype was seen repeatedly, ten times or more. The CDR3 nucleotides are TGTGCCAGCAGCTGGACTAGCGGGGCCTCCTACGAGCAGTACTTC. Amino acids: CASSWTSGASYEQYF. The chain carries TRBV7-2 and TRBJ2-7; 12 nucleotides agree with TRBD2. This CDR3 contains 15 residues. Germline assignment: CDR1 SGHTA and CDR2 FQGNSA. The J segment lost 0 bases and the V segment lost 4 bases, leaving 1 base of the junction unmatched. Variable domain in full (rest from reference TRBV7-2 and TRBJ2-7): GAGVSQSPSNKVTEKGKDVELRCDPISGHTALYWYRQSLGQGLEFLIYFQGNSAPDKSGLPSDRFSAERTGGSVSTLTIQRTQQEDSAVYLCASSWTSGASYEQYFGPGTRLTVT.

This clonotype was recorded many times. The rearrangement uses TRBV5-1 and TRBJ1-1; TRBD1 matches at 9 bases. The CDR3 runs 14 residues. Trimming removed 4 bases from V and 4 bases from J; junction bases left unmatched: 5. Germline V lookup: CDR1 SGHRS, CDR2 YFSETQ. CDR3 sequence (DNA): TGCGCCAGCAGCGGTACAGGGGGCGGCACTGAAGCTTTCTTT. Amino acids: CASSGTGGGTEAFF.

Regarding this clonotype: A much larger clonotype is one base distant, so this may be a read error. This rearrangement joins TRBV28 to TRBJ2-3; the D gene is possibly TRBD2 (5 bases). Germline V CDR1 and CDR2: MDHEN, SYDVKM. The CDR3 totals 13 residues. DNA of the CDR3: TGTGCCTGCAGTGACCTAGCAGCGGATACGCAGTATTTT. Protein: CACSDLAADTQYF.

Comment on this clonotype: Just one base apart from a much larger clone, this may be a read error. The V gene is TRBV30, the J gene TRBJ2-1, with D perhaps matching TRBD1 or TRBD2 (5 bases each). Trimming removed 2 bases at V and 6 bases at J, with 14 bases between. CDR1 is GTSNPN, CDR2 SVGIG, per germline (reference sequence). The CDR3 is made up of 14 amino acids. CDR3 protein: CAWSPSGTFNEQFF. The CDR3, as DNA: TGTGCCTGGAGTCCCTCCGGGACGTTCAATGAGCAGTTCTTC.

This clonotype appeared many times. The chain employs TRBV6-1 and TRBJ2-2; TRBD2 is a possible D gene (5 bases). The germline CDR1 and CDR2 sequences are MNHNS and SASEGT. Trimming shortened V by 5 bases and J by 7 bases, and 11 bases separated the two germline ends. The CDR3 is 13 amino acids. CDR3 loop: CASSTTGSGELFF. In DNA form, the CDR3 reads TGTGCCAGCAGTACCACGGGAAGCGGGGAGCTGTTTTTT.

This clonotype showed up many times. CDR3 amino acids: CATSDGAQDGFTF. The CDR3 DNA is TGTGCCACCAGTGATGGAGCCCAGGATGGGTTCACCTTC. The rearrangement joins TRBV24-1 to TRBJ1-2; D remains unclear. CDR1 is KGHDR, CDR2 SFDVKD, per germline. The V end was cut by 3 bases, the J end by 13 bases, with 17 bases between. The CDR3 totals 13 residues.

This clonotype was detected ten times or more. CDR3 bases: TGTGCCAGCAGTTCCGGACTAGCGGGTTACAATGAGCAGTTCTTC. Protein product: CASSSGLAGYNEQFF. The chain combines TRBV28 with TRBJ2-1, with 11 bases matching TRBD2. In germline, CDR1 is MDHEN, CDR2 SYDVKM. J gave up 4 bases and V 4 bases, and 3 bases lay outside the gene matches. This CDR3 is built from 15 residues.

This sequence joins TRBV7-9 and TRBJ2-1; D is ambiguous. The germline CDR1 and CDR2 sequences are SEHNR and FQNEAQ (reference sequence). This CDR3 has 14 amino acids. V gave up 5 bases and J gave up 10 bases, with 18 bases separating them. The CDR3 DNA sequence: TGTGCCAGCAGCCGAAACCCCTTAACTTGGGAGCAGTTCTTC. It yields the protein CASSRNPLTWEQFF.

This clonotype has a handful of counts. This chain uses TRBV18 with TRBJ2-3, with D possibly matching TRBD2 (6 bases). V shed 3 bases and J shed 0 bases, with 10 bases lying between them. The CDR3 consists of 15 residues. The germline gives CDR1 KGHSH, CDR2 LQKENI. The CDR3 nucleotides read TGTGCCAGCTCACCGGGGCGGGACAGCACAGATACGCAGTATTTT. Translated, it gives CASSPGRDSTDTQYF.

The rearrangement uses TRBV20-1 and TRBJ2-1; D unresolved. This CDR3 has 15 amino acids. Germline CDR1 and CDR2: DFQATT and SNEGSKA (reference sequence). V was pared by 1 base and J by 2 bases, with 12 bases between. The CDR3 reads CSARGKQSPYNEQFF. CDR3 nucleotide sequence: TGCAGTGCTAGAGGGAAGCAGTCTCCCTACAATGAGCAGTTCTTC.

In its sample, this clonotype was seen many times. The chain is built from TRBV20-1 and TRBJ2-1; 11 bases are shared with TRBD1. This CDR3 spans 14 amino acids. Germline CDR1 is DFQATT and CDR2 is SNEGSKA (reference sequence). The ends lost 6 bases at V and 12 bases at J; junction bases unmatched: 13. The CDR3 DNA sequence: TGCAGTGCCCATGGACAGGGGGCGCAGTTGGGGCAGTTCTTC. As protein: CSAHGQGAQLGQFF.

The chain recombines TRBV5-1 with TRBJ2-7; TRBD1 might be the D (5 bases). The CDR3 totals 15 residues. V was trimmed by 4 bases and J by 1 base, leaving 15 bases between them. The germline V gene encodes CDR1 SGHRS and CDR2 YFSETQ. The DNA of the CDR3 is TGCGCCAGCAGCCTGGGCAGGGATCGGTCCTACGAGCAGTACTTC. Its translation: CASSLGRDRSYEQYF.

Concerning this clonotype itself: A much larger clone lies one base from this, so it may be a read error. The V call is TRBV9, the J call TRBJ1-2; D is possibly TRBD1 (5 bases). V was shortened by 3 bases and J by 3 bases, with 18 bases between the two germline ends. The germline V gene encodes CDR1 SGDLS and CDR2 YYNGEE. This CDR3 spans 16 amino acids. DNA for the CDR3: TGTGCCAGCAGCGATGATCCCAGGGTGGGGGACTATGGCTACACCTTC. Amino acid sequence: CASSDDPRVGDYGYTF.

This clonotype was observed many times. This chain connects TRBV9 to TRBJ1-5; 8 bases fit TRBD1. Germline values: CDR1 SGDLS, CDR2 YYNGEE. The CDR3 extends over 14 amino acids. Trimming at V came to 4 bases and at J to 5 bases, leaving 5 bases not matched to a gene. In DNA form, the CDR3 reads TGTGCCAGCAGCCCCTCGGACAGGGATCAGCCCCAGCATTTT. This translates into CASSPSDRDQPQHF.

There are a few counts of this clonotype. The chain couples TRBV9 to TRBJ2-1, with 10 bases lining up with TRBD1. The germline gives CDR1 SGDLS, CDR2 YYNGEE. There are 16 residues in the CDR3. J lost 6 bases, V lost 4 bases, and 10 bases had no gene match. CDR3 sequence (DNA): TGTGCCAGCAGCCTTCGCCGGGACAGGGGTTCCAATGAGCAGTTCTTC. It is translated as CASSLRRDRGSNEQFF.

This clonotype was recorded a few times. This CDR3 reads CASSLGARMGNWNQETQYF. Here the CDR3 DNA reads TGTGCCAGCAGCTTGGGTGCGAGGATGGGCAACTGGAACCAAGAGACCCAGTACTTC. The genes are TRBV5-8 and TRBJ2-5; D unclear. Germline lookup yields CDR1 SGHTS and CDR2 YDEGEE. Between the trimmed V and J ends, which lost 0 bases and 0 bases, there was a span of 21 bases. The CDR3 has 19 residues.

At least ten counts were recorded for this clonotype. The rearrangement uses TRBV5-1 and TRBJ2-1, with D possibly being TRBD1 (6 bases). The germline V gene has CDR1 SGHRS and CDR2 YFSETQ. CDR3 length: 14 amino acids. V gave up 4 bases and J gave up 7 bases, with 15 bases separating them. The CDR3 DNA follows: TGCGCCAGCAGCGCCCAGGGGAATAGGAATGAGCAGTTCTTC. Its protein product is CASSAQGNRNEQFF.

This sequence joins TRBV27 and TRBJ2-4; the D gene is possibly TRBD2 (6 bases). Between the trimmed V and J ends, which lost 2 bases and 7 bases, there was a span of 12 bases. The germline CDR1 and CDR2 sequences are MNHEY and SMNVEV (reference sequence). This CDR3 spans 14 amino acids. The CDR3 coding sequence is TGTGCCAGCAGTTTACGCGGGAACGGGAACATTCAGTACTTC. Its protein is CASSLRGNGNIQYF.

This clonotype has just a few counts. This chain links TRBV10-3 with TRBJ2-2, with 8 bases lining up with TRBD2. The CDR3 runs 14 residues. The germline CDR1 and CDR2 sequences are ENHRY and SYGVKD. V shed 5 bases and J 5 bases; nucleotides not matched to a gene: 4. The CDR3: CAISQREKTGELFF. The CDR3 coding sequence is TGTGCCATCAGTCAGCGGGAGAAGACCGGGGAGCTGTTTTTT.

This clonotype has at least ten counts. This chain connects TRBV27 to TRBJ2-1, with TRBD2 identical over 10 bases. Trimming cost V 7 bases and J 3 bases; bases outside gene matches: 6. There are 15 residues in the CDR3. The germline gives CDR1 MNHEY, CDR2 SMNVEV (reference sequence). The DNA for the CDR3 is TGTGCCAGCACACAGCGGGAGGGCTTCTACAATGAGCAGTTCTTC. As protein: CASTQREGFYNEQFF.

This clonotype was detected ten times or more. A much larger clone differs from this one at a single base, so this may be a read error. The CDR3 coding sequence is TGTGCCAGCAGCGTAGCAGGGAACACTGAAGCTTTCTTT. Protein product: CASSVAGNTEAFF. The chain employs TRBV9 and TRBJ1-1; D unclear. Per the germline V gene, CDR1 is SGDLS and CDR2 is YYNGEE. This CDR3 has 13 residues. Trimming cost V 0 bases and J 1 base, with 4 bases left between them. The full variable domain, in which reference TRBV9 and TRBJ1-1 provide the parts outside the CDR3, is DSGVTQTPKHLITATGQRVTLRCSPRSGDLSVYWYQQSLDQGLQFLIQYYNGEERAKGNILERFSAQQFPDLHSELNLSSLELGDSALYFCASSVAGNTEAFFGQGTRLTVV.

About this clonotype: Since a much larger clone is just one base distant, this may be a read error. The J gene is TRBJ2-1, the V gene TRBV24-1; possible D gene TRBD2, 5 bases. Germline CDR1 KGHDR, CDR2 SFDVKD. The CDR3 extends over 15 amino acids. The CDR3 is CATSDQRTHYNGQFF. The CDR3 bases are TGTGCCACCAGTGATCAGCGGACTCACTACAATGGGCAGTTCTTC.

This clonotype has a single count. V gene TRBV12-3 or TRBV12-4 combines with J gene TRBJ2-2; 10 nucleotides agree with TRBD2. This CDR3 has 16 residues. Unmatched junction bases numbered 11, after V lost 7 bases and J lost 6 bases. CDR3 bases: TGTGCCAGCACCTATCTAGCGGGAGTTTATCCCGGGGAGCTGTTTTTT. Protein product: CASTYLAGVYPGELFF.

At least ten counts were recorded for this clonotype. The chain uses TRBV13 and TRBJ2-5, with D possibly TRBD2 on 5 matching bases. Germline V gene lookup returns CDR1 PRHDT and CDR2 FYEKMQ (reference sequence). Between the trimmed V and J ends, which lost 1 base and 10 bases, there was a span of 10 bases. This CDR3 spans 12 amino acids. The CDR3: CASSLVSEVQYF. The CDR3 DNA reads TGTGCCAGCAGCTTAGTCTCGGAGGTCCAGTACTTC.

The chain employs TRBV9 and TRBJ1-2; 8 nucleotides match TRBD1. The CDR3 runs 14 residues. After removal of 4 bases from V and 8 bases from J, the junction contained 10 bases not matched to a gene. CDR1 and CDR2 (germline): SGDLS, YYNGEE. The CDR3 here is CASSPRQGRDGYTF. The CDR3 bases are TGTGCCAGCAGCCCACGACAGGGGAGGGACGGCTACACCTTC.

This clonotype was detected ten times or more. V is TRBV24-1 and J is TRBJ2-1; D is perhaps TRBD2 (6 bases). CDR1 and CDR2 (germline): KGHDR, SFDVKD. CDR3 length equals 16 residues. Trimming shortened V by 3 bases and J by 3 bases, and 14 bases separated the two germline ends. The DNA for the CDR3 is TGTGCCACCAGTGATCCCTCAGCGGGCGACTACAATGAGCAGTTCTTC. It is translated as CATSDPSAGDYNEQFF.

The chain is built from TRBV19 and TRBJ1-6, with D unclear. Germline lookup yields CDR1 LNHDA and CDR2 SQIVND (reference sequence). The CDR3 runs to 14 residues. The V and J ends lost 3 bases and 7 bases respectively, with 10 bases between them. Written as DNA, the CDR3 is TGTGCCAGTAGTATCTCCCGGAGGAATTCACCCCTCCACTTT. It translates to CASSISRRNSPLHF.

This clonotype was picked up a small number of times. The chain links TRBV6-1 to TRBJ1-2, with D perhaps matching TRBD1 (5 bases). With 5 bases removed from V and 6 bases from J, the gap between germline ends came to 16 bases. Germline assignment: CDR1 MNHNS and CDR2 SASEGT. The CDR3 loop spans 14 amino acids. CDR3 region: CASSYERAGHGYTF. The CDR3 region has the DNA TGTGCCAGCAGTTACGAGAGGGCAGGGCATGGCTACACCTTC.

This clonotype occurred many times. This chain links TRBV7-9 with TRBJ2-3, with no clear D. CDR3 length: 14 amino acids. Trimming shortened V by 7 bases and J by 1 base, and 12 bases separated the two germline ends. Per germline, CDR1 SEHNR and CDR2 FQNEAQ (reference sequence). For the CDR3, the DNA is TGTGCCAGCATAAGGATTGCCGGCACAGATACGCAGTATTTT. Residues: CASIRIAGTDTQYF.

The chain is built from TRBV5-1 and TRBJ2-3; 7 bases map to TRBD2. CDR1 and CDR2 from the germline V gene are SGHRS and YFSETQ. CDR3 length: 14 amino acids. Losses at the gene ends were 5 bases for V and 0 bases for J; bases not matched to a gene: 3. CDR3 sequence (DNA): TGCGCCAGCAGGGGTAGCGGGAGCACAGATACGCAGTATTTT. This codes for CASRGSGSTDTQYF. Using reference TRBV5-1 and TRBJ2-3 for the parts outside the CDR3, the full variable domain is KAGVTQTPRYLIKTRGQQVTLSCSPISGHRSVSWYQQTPGQGLQFLFEYFSETQRNKGNFPGRFSGRQFSNSRSEMNVSTLELGDSALYLCASRGSGSTDTQYFGPGTRLTVL.

This clonotype was counted many times. The V and J genes are TRBV19 and TRBJ2-1; D is possibly TRBD2 (5 bases). V lost 6 bases to trimming and J lost 0 bases, with 15 bases between them. This CDR3 contains 16 residues. Per germline, CDR1 LNHDA and CDR2 SQIVND (reference sequence). The CDR3, as DNA: TGTGCCAGTAGCCCTTCTAAGCGGAACTCCTACAATGAGCAGTTCTTC. Residues: CASSPSKRNSYNEQFF.